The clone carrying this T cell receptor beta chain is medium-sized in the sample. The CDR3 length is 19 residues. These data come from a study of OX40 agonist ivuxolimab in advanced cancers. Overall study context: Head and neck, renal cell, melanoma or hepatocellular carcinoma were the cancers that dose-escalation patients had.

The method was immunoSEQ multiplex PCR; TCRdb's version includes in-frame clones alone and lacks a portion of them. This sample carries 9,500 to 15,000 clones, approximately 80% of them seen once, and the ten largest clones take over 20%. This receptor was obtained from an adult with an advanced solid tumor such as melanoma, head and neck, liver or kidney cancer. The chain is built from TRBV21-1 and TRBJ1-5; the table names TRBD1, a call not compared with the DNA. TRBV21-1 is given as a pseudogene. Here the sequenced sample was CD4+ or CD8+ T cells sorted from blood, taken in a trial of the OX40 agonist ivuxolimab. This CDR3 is CASSKARGLGQGSDQPQHF. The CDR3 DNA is TGTGCCAGCAGCAAAGCTCGCGGGTTGGGACAGGGGAGTGATCAGCCCCAGCATTTT.